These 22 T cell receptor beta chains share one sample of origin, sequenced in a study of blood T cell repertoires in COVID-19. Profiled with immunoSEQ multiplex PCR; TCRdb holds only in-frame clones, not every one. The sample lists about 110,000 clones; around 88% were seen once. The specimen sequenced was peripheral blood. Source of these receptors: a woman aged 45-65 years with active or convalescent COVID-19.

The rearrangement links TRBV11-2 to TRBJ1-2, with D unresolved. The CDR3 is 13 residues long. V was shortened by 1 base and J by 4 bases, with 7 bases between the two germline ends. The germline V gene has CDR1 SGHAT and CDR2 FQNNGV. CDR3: CASSLADFYGYTF. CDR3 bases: TGTGCCAGCAGCTTAGCAGATTTCTATGGCTACACCTTC.

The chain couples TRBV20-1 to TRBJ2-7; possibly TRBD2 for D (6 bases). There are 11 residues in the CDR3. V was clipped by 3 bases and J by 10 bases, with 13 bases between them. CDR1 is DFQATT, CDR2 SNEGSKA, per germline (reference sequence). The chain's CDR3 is CSASFGGFQYF. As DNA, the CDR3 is TGCAGTGCTAGTTTTGGGGGGTTCCAGTACTTC.

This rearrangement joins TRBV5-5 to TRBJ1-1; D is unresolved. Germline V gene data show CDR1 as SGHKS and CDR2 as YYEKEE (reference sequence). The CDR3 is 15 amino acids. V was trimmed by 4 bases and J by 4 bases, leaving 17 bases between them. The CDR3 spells CASSPEGFGGTEAFF. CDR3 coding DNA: TGTGCCAGCAGCCCGGAAGGGTTCGGAGGCACTGAAGCTTTCTTT.

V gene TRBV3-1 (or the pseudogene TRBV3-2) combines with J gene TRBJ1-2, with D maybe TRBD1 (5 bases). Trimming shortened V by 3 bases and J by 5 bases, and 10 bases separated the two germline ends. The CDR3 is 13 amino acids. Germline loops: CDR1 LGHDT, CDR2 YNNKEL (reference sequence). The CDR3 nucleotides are TGTGCCAGCAGCCATCAGGGAAGATATGGCTACACCTTC. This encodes CASSHQGRYGYTF.

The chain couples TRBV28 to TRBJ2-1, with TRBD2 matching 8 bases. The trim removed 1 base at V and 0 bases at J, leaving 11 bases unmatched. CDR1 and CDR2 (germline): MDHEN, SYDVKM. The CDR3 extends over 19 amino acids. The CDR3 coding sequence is TGTGCCAGCAGTTTATTTCGGCTAGCGGGTCCCATCTCCTACAATGAGCAGTTCTTC. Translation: CASSLFRLAGPISYNEQFF.

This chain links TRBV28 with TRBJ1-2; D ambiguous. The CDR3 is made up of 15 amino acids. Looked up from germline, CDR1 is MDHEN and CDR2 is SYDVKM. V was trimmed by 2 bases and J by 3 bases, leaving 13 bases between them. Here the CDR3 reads CASSLRGLLYYGYTF. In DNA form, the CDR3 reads TGTGCCAGCAGTTTACGCGGACTACTCTACTATGGCTACACCTTC.

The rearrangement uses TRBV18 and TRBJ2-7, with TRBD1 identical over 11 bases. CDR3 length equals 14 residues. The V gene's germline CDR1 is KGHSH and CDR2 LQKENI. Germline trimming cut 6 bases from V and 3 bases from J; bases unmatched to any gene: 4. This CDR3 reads CASSLGQGVYEQYF. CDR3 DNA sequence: TGTGCCAGCTCCCTGGGACAGGGGGTCTACGAGCAGTACTTC.

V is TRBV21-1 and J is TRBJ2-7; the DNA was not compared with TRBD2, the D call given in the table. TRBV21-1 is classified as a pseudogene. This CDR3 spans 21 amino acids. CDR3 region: CASSKTPRVTTSGSSHYEQYF. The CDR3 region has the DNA TGTGCCAGCAGCAAAACGCCCAGGGTTACTACTAGCGGATCCTCGCACTACGAGCAGTACTTC.

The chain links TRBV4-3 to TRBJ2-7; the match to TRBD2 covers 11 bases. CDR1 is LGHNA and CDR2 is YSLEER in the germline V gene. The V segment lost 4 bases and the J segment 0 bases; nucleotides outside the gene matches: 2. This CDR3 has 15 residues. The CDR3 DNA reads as TGCGCCAGCAGCCTCGGGACTAGCGGCTCCTACGAGCAGTACTTC. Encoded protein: CASSLGTSGSYEQYF.

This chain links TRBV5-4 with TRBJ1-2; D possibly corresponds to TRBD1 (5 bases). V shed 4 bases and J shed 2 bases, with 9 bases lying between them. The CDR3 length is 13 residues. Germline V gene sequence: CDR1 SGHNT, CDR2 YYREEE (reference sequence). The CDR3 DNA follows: TGTGCCAGCAGCCCCCGGGGGAACTATGGCTACACCTTC. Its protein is CASSPRGNYGYTF.

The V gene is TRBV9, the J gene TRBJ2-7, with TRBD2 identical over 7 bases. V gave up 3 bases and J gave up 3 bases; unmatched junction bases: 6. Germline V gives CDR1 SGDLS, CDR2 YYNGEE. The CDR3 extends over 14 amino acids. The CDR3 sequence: CASSAFGGGYEQYF. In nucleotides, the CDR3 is TGTGCCAGCAGCGCCTTCGGCGGGGGCTACGAGCAGTACTTC.

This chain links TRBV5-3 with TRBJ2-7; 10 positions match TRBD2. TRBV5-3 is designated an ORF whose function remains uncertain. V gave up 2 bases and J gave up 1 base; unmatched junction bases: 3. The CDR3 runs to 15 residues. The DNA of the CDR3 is TGTGCCAGAAGCTTAGCGGGAGGGCCGTCCTACGAGCAGTACTTC. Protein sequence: CARSLAGGPSYEQYF.

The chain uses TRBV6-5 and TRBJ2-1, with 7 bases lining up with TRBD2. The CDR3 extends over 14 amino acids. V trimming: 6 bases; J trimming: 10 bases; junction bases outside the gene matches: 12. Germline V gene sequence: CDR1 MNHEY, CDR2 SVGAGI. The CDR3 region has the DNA TGTGCCAGCAGAGACCTGGGGGGGACGTACGAGCAGTTCTTC. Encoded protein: CASRDLGGTYEQFF.

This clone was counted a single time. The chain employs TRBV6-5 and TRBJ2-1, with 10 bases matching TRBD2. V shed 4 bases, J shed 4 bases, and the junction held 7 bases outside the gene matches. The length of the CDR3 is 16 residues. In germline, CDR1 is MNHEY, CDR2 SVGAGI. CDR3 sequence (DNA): TGTGCCAGCAGTTTAAACCTAGCGGGAGCATACAATGAGCAGTTCTTC. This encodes CASSLNLAGAYNEQFF.

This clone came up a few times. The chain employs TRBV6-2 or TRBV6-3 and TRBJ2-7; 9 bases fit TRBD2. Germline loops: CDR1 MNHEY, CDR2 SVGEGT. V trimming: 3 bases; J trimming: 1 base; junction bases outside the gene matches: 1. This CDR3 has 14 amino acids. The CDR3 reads CASSYSGSSYEQYF. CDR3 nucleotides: TGTGCCAGCAGTTATAGCGGGAGTTCCTACGAGCAGTACTTC.

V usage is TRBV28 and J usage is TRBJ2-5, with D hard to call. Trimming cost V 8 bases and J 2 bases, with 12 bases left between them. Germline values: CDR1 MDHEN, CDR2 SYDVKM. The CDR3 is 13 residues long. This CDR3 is CASYPANQETQYF. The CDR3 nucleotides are TGTGCCAGCTACCCCGCTAATCAAGAGACCCAGTACTTC.

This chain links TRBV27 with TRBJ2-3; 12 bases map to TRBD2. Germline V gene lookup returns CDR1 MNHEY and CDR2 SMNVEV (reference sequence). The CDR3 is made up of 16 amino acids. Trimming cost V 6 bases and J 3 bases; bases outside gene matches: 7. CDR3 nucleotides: TGTGCCAGCAGGCTAGCGGGAGGGCCTATAACAGATACGCAGTATTTT. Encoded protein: CASRLAGGPITDTQYF.

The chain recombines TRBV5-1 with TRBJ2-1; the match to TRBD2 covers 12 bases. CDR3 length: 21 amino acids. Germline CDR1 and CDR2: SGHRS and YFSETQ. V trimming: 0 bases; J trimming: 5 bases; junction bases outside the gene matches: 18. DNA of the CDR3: TGCGCCAGCAGCTTGGATTTGTTGGGGACTAGCGGGTCCATACCGAACAATGAGCAGTTCTTC. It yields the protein CASSLDLLGTSGSIPNNEQFF.

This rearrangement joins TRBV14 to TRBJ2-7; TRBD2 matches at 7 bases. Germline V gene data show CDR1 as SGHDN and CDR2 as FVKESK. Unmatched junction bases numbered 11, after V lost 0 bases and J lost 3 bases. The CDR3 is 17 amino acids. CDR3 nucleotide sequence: TGTGCCAGCAGCCAAGAAGGGCCCTCCGGACTAGTCTACGAGCAGTACTTC. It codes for CASSQEGPSGLVYEQYF.

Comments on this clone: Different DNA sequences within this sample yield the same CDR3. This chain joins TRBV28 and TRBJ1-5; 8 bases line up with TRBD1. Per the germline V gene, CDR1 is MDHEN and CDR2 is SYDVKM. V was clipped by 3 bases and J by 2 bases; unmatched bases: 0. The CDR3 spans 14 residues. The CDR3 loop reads CASSLDRGNQPQHF. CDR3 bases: TGTGCCAGCAGTTTGGACAGGGGCAATCAGCCCCAGCATTTT.

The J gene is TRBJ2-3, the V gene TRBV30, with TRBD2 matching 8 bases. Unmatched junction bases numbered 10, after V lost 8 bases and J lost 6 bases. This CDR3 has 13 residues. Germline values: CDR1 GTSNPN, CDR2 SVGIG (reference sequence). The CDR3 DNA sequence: TGTGCCCGGACGGGGGGGACTGGGGATACGCAGTATTTT. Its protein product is CARTGGTGDTQYF.

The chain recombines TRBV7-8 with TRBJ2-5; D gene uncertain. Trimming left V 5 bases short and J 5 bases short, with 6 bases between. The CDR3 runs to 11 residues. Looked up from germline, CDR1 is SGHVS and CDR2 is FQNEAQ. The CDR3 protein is CASSRRETQYF. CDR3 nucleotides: TGTGCCAGCAGCCGTCGGGAGACCCAGTACTTC.